Each of the 14 T cell receptor beta chains below was sequenced from the same sample in a study of blood T cells in healthy people across ages (dated by TCRdb to between 2014 and 2017). Library creation used 5' RACE. The listed sequencing device is Illumina HiSeq 2500. A second PCR of roughly 7 to 12 cycles was performed with a sample-barcoded 5' primer and a J-beta primer mix. The public sequencing data were trimmed at Q25 with fastp and processed into clonotypes with MiXCR by TCRdb, which kept only in-frame beta chains. For every CDR3 protein sequence, its rows merge into one entry that carries the most common genes and DNA. The sample contains 540,000 or so distinct CDR3 sequences, approximately 25% of them found a single time. Approximately 8.7% of the sample is in the top ten clones. These records were also assigned to another study, of T cells of mothers and their children.

Sequenced: blood. The source is a boy aged 5-17 years in good health.

The V gene is TRBV7-9, the J gene TRBJ2-5; TRBD2 matches at 11 bases. The J call is doubtful: the DNA matches TRBJ2-7 better. Germline V CDR1 and CDR2: SEHNR, FQNEAQ (reference sequence). CDR3 length equals 14 residues. Here the CDR3 DNA reads TGTGCCAGCAGCTCGGGACTAGCGGCATACGAGCAGTACTTC. This sequence encodes CASSSGLAAYEQYF.

Ten or more counts support this clonotype. The chain combines TRBV7-9 with TRBJ2-7, with TRBD1 matching 7 bases. J was trimmed by 0 bases and V by 2 bases; bases with no gene match: 4. Germline CDR1 and CDR2: SEHNR and FQNEAQ (reference sequence). This CDR3 region has 15 residues. As DNA, the CDR3 is TGTGCCAGCAGCTTAAAGGGGGCAGGCTCCTACGAGCAGTACTTC. Translating gives CASSLKGAGSYEQYF.

The V gene is TRBV12-3 or TRBV12-4, the J gene TRBJ2-1; D is possibly TRBD1 (6 bases). TRBJ2-5 matches the DNA end more closely, so the J call is doubtful. The CDR3 loop spans 16 amino acids. CDR3: CASSLRGGGGQETQYF. CDR3 in DNA: TGTGCCAGCAGTCTCCGTGGGGGCGGAGGACAAGAGACCCAGTACTTC.

This clonotype was counted many times. The V and J genes are TRBV4-1 and TRBJ2-3; D gene ambiguous. With 6 bases removed from V and 6 bases from J, the gap between germline ends came to 13 bases. The CDR3 spans 13 residues. Germline CDR1 MGHRA, CDR2 YSYEKL. In nucleotides, the CDR3 is TGCGCCAGCAGTCATCTTCGGGCGGATACGCAGTATTTT. This encodes CASSHLRADTQYF.

The chain joins TRBV19 to TRBJ2-5; no clear D gene. Trimming stripped 7 bases from V and 9 bases from J, with 21 bases between. Germline V gene data show CDR1 as LNHDA and CDR2 as SQIVND (reference sequence). The CDR3 is 14 residues long. The CDR3 nucleotides read TGTGCCAGTATGGAGAAAGATCCAAGAGCGTCCCAGTACTTC. Translating gives CASMEKDPRASQYF.

This clonotype has a handful of counts. The chain couples TRBV20-1 to TRBJ1-2, with D uncertain. V was shortened by 4 bases and J by 6 bases, with 15 bases between the two germline ends. The CDR3 is 13 residues long. In germline, CDR1 is DFQATT, CDR2 SNEGSKA (reference sequence). CDR3 amino acids: CSAKNQQTHGYTF. In nucleotides, the CDR3 is TGCAGTGCTAAAAATCAGCAGACTCATGGCTACACCTTC.

The gene calls are TRBV20-1 and TRBJ2-4; 9 positions agree with TRBD2. The germline V gene encodes CDR1 DFQATT and CDR2 SNEGSKA (reference sequence). The CDR3 totals 14 residues. V was pared by 4 bases and J by 9 bases, with 10 bases of the junction left unmatched. CDR3 in amino acids: CSATPPGTSSIQYF. The CDR3 DNA reads as TGCAGTGCTACTCCCCCCGGGACTAGCAGCATTCAGTACTTC.

This clonotype was counted a few times. This rearrangement joins TRBV29-1 to TRBJ2-7; D is undetermined. There are 12 residues in the CDR3. CDR1 and CDR2 (germline): SQVTM, ANQGSEA. The V end was cut by 0 bases, the J end by 6 bases, with 9 bases between. The CDR3 protein is CSVEDLGIEQYF. CDR3 nucleotides: TGCAGCGTTGAAGATCTAGGGATCGAGCAGTACTTC.

The chain recombines TRBV12-3 or TRBV12-4 with TRBJ1-5; D ambiguous. The V and J ends lost 1 base and 7 bases respectively, with 8 bases between them. The CDR3 covers 13 residues. The CDR3 loop is CASSLGGEQPQHF. CDR3 coding DNA: TGTGCCAGCAGTTTAGGTGGAGAGCAGCCCCAGCATTTT.

This sequence joins TRBV9 and TRBJ2-1; D gene unclear. The germline gives CDR1 SGDLS, CDR2 YYNGEE. The CDR3 is 15 residues long. V was pared by 0 bases and J by 4 bases, with 11 bases between. The CDR3 loop is CASSVGPDPYNEQFF. The CDR3 nucleotides read TGTGCCAGCAGCGTAGGGCCAGACCCATACAATGAGCAGTTCTTC.

This clonotype turned up a few times. This chain links TRBV6-1 with TRBJ2-3; D uncertain. V gave up 5 bases and J gave up 2 bases, with 11 bases separating them. The CDR3 is made up of 14 amino acids. The germline V gene encodes CDR1 MNHNS and CDR2 SASEGT. The CDR3, as DNA: TGTGCCAGCAGTCGCACCGCAAACACAGATACGCAGTATTTT. This gives the protein CASSRTANTDTQYF.

This chain connects TRBV28 to TRBJ2-5, with TRBD2 identical over 12 bases. With 2 bases clipped from V and 2 bases from J, the junction kept 9 bases outside the gene matches. Germline CDR1 MDHEN, CDR2 SYDVKM. The CDR3 extends over 18 amino acids. The CDR3 sequence is CASSLKSGLAGTQETQYF. The CDR3 DNA follows: TGTGCCAGCAGTTTAAAATCTGGACTAGCGGGGACGCAAGAGACCCAGTACTTC. Based on the CDR3 plus reference TRBV28 and TRBJ2-5, the full variable domain is DVKVTQSSRYLVKRTGEKVFLECVQDMDHENMFWYRQDPGLGLRLIYFSYDVKMKEKGDIPEGYSVSREKKERFSLILESASTNQTSMYLCASSLKSGLAGTQETQYFGPGTRLLVL.

Only a few counts were recorded for this clonotype. The J gene is TRBJ1-1, the V gene TRBV7-2; possibly TRBD1 for D (5 bases). Germline V gene data show CDR1 as SGHTA and CDR2 as FQGNSA. The CDR3 loop spans 17 amino acids. V gave up 4 bases and J gave up 6 bases, with 24 bases separating them. CDR3 region: CASSSLNSDMDGAEAFF. The CDR3 region has the DNA TGTGCCAGCAGCTCCCTAAATTCGGACATGGACGGGGCTGAAGCTTTCTTT.

This clonotype was observed a handful of times. The rearrangement uses TRBV4-3 and TRBJ1-6; D call uncertain. Between the trimmed V and J ends, which lost 0 bases and 13 bases, there was a span of 10 bases. Germline V gene sequence: CDR1 LGHNA, CDR2 YSLEER. The CDR3 extends over 13 amino acids. The CDR3 bases are TGCGCCAGCAGCCAAGATATGAACTTCCCCCTCCACTTT. Its translation: CASSQDMNFPLHF.